These 10 T cell receptor beta chains came from one sample sequenced in a study of blood T cell repertoires in COVID-19. The repertoire was sequenced with immunoSEQ multiplex PCR; TCRdb's copy has only in-frame clones and lacks some. The sample yields 63,000 or so clones, 70% to 90% seen once. The sequencing sample was made of peripheral blood. These receptors were collected from a human donor in a cohort sampled during active COVID-19.

The chain couples TRBV28 to TRBJ2-3; D gene uncertain. Germline V gives CDR1 MDHEN, CDR2 SYDVKM. The CDR3 runs 13 residues. Trimming left V 5 bases short and J 5 bases short, with 11 bases between. The CDR3 spells CASSPMFVDTQYF. The CDR3 DNA is TGTGCCAGCAGTCCTATGTTTGTAGATACGCAGTATTTT.

The chain is built from TRBV7-2 and TRBJ2-2, with 7 bases matching TRBD2. The length of the CDR3 is 16 residues. V dropped 5 bases and J dropped 7; count of bases not matched to a gene: 13. Germline V gives CDR1 SGHTA, CDR2 FQGNSA. The CDR3 loop reads CASSPSGNQMGGELFF. As DNA, the CDR3 is TGTGCCAGCAGCCCTAGCGGAAACCAAATGGGCGGGGAGCTGTTTTTT.

The chain uses TRBV12-5 and TRBJ2-7, with D possibly matching TRBD1 (6 bases). Trimming left V 5 bases short and J 4 bases short, with 9 bases between. CDR1 is LGHNT, CDR2 FRNRAP, per germline. This CDR3 is 12 amino acids long. CDR3 residues: CASGIQGYEQYV. The CDR3 coding sequence is TGTGCTAGTGGTATACAGGGTTACGAGCAGTACGTC.

The chain couples TRBV5-6 to TRBJ2-7, with 7 bases matching TRBD2. Per the germline V gene, CDR1 is SGHDT and CDR2 is YYEEEE. J lost 2 bases, V lost 4 bases, and 6 bases had no gene match. There are 14 residues in the CDR3. The CDR3 DNA is TGTGCCAGCAGCGTACCTAGCGGACCCTACGAGCAGTACTTC. Its translation is CASSVPSGPYEQYF.

This clone was detected only a few times. The V call is TRBV7-8, the J call TRBJ2-7, with 7 bases matching TRBD2. Looked up from germline, CDR1 is SGHVS and CDR2 is FQNEAQ. The CDR3 is made up of 15 amino acids. The J segment lost 7 bases and the V segment lost 1 base, leaving 10 bases of the junction unmatched. The CDR3 protein is CASSLGGSAPGEQYV. CDR3 in DNA: TGTGCCAGCAGCTTAGGCGGGAGTGCACCTGGAGAGCAGTACGTC.

The V and J genes are TRBV5-5 and TRBJ2-5; 8 bases match TRBD1. The trim removed 5 bases at V and 5 bases at J, leaving 8 bases unmatched. Germline V gene sequence: CDR1 SGHKS, CDR2 YYEKEE (reference sequence). This CDR3 contains 14 residues. The CDR3 spells CASRVTGDGETQYF. CDR3 nucleotides: TGTGCCAGCAGAGTGACAGGGGATGGGGAGACCCAGTACTTC.

The genes are TRBV2 and TRBJ1-1, with D unresolved. V lost 4 bases and J 6 bases, leaving 18 bases between the germline ends. Looked up from germline, CDR1 is SNHLY and CDR2 is FYNNEI. The CDR3 is 15 amino acids. The CDR3 is CASSAGNIAPAEAFF. The CDR3 bases are TGTGCCAGCAGTGCGGGTAACATCGCTCCCGCTGAAGCTTTCTTT.

The V call is TRBV11-3, the J call TRBJ2-3; D perhaps matches TRBD1 (5 bases). Trimming left V 8 bases short and J 5 bases short, with 14 bases between. The CDR3 contains 13 residues. Germline CDR1 SGHNT, CDR2 YENEEA. Here the CDR3 reads CASSQGYGDTQYF. The CDR3 DNA reads TGTGCCAGCTCCCAGGGTTACGGAGATACGCAGTATTTT.

This chain connects TRBV11-3 to TRBJ2-2; the match to TRBD2 covers 10 bases. In germline, CDR1 is SGHNT, CDR2 YENEEA. With 5 bases clipped from V and 4 bases from J, the junction kept 13 bases outside the gene matches. The CDR3 has 18 residues. The CDR3 loop is CASSKGASGSDGTGELFF. The CDR3 region has the DNA TGTGCCAGCAGCAAAGGTGCTAGCGGGAGCGACGGCACCGGGGAGCTGTTTTTT.

This chain connects TRBV5-1 to TRBJ2-1, with D maybe TRBD1 (6 bases). This CDR3 has 16 amino acids. Germline CDR1 SGHRS, CDR2 YFSETQ. Trimming took off 0 bases at V and 4 bases at J, with 14 bases between the two ends. Here the CDR3 DNA reads TGCGCCAGCAGCTTGGCAGTAGGGGGAATATACAATGAGCAGTTCTTC. It is translated as CASSLAVGGIYNEQFF.